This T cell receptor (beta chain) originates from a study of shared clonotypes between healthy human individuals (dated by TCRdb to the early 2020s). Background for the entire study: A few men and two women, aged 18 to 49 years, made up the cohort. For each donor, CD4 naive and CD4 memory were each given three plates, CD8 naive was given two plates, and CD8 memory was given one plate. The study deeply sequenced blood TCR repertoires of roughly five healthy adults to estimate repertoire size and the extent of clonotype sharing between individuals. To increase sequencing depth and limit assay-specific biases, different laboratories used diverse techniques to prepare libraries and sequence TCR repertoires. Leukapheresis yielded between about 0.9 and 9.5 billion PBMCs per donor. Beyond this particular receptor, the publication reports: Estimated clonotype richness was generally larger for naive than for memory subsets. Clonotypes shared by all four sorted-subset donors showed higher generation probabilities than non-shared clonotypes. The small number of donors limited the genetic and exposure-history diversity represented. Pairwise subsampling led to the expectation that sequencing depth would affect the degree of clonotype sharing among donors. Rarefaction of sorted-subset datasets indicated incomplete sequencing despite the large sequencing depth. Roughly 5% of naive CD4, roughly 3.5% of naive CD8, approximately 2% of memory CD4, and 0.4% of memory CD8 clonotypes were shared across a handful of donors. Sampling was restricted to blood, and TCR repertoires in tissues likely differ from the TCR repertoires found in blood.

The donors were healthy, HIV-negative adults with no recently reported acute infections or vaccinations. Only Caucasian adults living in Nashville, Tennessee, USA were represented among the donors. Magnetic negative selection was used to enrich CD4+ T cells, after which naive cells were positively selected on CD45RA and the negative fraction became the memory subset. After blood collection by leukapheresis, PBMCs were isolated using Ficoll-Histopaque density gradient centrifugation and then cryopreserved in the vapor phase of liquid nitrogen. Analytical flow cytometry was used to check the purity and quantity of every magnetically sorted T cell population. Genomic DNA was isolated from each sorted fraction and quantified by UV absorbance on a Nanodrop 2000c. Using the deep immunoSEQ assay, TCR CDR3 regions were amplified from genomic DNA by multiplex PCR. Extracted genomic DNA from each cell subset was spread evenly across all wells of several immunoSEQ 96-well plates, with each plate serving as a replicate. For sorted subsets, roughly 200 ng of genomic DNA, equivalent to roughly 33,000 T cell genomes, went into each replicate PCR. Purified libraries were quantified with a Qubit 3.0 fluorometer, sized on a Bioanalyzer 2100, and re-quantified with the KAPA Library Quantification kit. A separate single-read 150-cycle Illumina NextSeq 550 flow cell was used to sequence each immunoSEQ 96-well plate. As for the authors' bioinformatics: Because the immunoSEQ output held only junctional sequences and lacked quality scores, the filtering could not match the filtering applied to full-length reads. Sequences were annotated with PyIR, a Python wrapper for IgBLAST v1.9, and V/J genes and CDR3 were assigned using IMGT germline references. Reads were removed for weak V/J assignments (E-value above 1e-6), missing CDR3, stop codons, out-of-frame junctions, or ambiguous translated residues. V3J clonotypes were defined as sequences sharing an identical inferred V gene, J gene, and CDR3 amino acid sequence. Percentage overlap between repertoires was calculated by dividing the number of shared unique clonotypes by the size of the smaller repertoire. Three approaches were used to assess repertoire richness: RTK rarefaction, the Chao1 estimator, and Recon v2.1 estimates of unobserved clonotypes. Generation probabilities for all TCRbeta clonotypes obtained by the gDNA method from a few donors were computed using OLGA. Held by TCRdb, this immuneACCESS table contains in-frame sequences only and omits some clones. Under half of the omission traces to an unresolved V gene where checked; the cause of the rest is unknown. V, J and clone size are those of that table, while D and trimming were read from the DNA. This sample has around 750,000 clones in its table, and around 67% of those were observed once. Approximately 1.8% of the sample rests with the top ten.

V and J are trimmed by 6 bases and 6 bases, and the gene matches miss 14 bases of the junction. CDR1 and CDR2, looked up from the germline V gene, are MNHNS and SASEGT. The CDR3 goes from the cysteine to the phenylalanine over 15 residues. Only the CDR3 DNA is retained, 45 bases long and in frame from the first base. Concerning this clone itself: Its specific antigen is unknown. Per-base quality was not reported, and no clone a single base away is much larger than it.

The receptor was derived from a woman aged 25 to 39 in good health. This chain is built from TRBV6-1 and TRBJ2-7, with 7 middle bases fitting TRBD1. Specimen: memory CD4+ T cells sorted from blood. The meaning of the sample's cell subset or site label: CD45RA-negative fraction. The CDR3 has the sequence CASSQNTGVFGEQYF. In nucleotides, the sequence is TGTGCCAGCAGCCAAAACACAGGGGTGTTCGGCGAGCAGTACTTC.